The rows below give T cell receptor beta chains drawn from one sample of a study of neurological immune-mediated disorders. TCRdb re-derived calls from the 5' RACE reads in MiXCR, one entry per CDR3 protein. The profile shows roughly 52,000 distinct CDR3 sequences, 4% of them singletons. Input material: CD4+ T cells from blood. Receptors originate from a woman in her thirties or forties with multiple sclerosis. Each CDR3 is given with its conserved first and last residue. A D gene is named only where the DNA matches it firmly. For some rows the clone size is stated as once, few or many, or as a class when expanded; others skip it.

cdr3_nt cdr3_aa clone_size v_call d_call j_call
TGTGCCAGCAGTGAAGATAAAGGAGGCGACGAGCAGTACTTC CASSEDKGGDEQYF many TRBV2 . TRBJ2-7
TGTGCCAGCAGCTTAGAAGGGGGGATAGGATCGGCTGAAGCTTTCTTT CASSLEGGIGSAEAFF many TRBV7-9 . TRBJ1-1
TGCGCCAGCAGCCCCTCCTCCAGGGTCGGGGGGAACACTGAAGCTTTCTTT CASSPSSRVGGNTEAFF many TRBV5-1 . TRBJ1-1
TGTGCCAGCAGCCCAGAGGTTGACACTGAAGCTTTCTTT CASSPEVDTEAFF many TRBV11-3 . TRBJ1-1
TGTGCCAGCAGTCGCACATGGGCGGGGGGGAATGAGCAGTTCTTC CASSRTWAGGNEQFF many TRBV7-2 TRBD2 TRBJ2-1
TGCAGTGCTAGGAAGGGGTCTGGAAACACCATATATTTT CSARKGSGNTIYF many TRBV20-1 . TRBJ1-3
TGCGCCAGCAGCCAGCCCCGACGGCGAATCTCCTACAATGAGCAGTTCTTC CASSQPRRRISYNEQFF many TRBV4-1 . TRBJ2-1
TGTGCCAGCAGCTTAATAGCAAGCTCCTACAATGAGCAGTTCTTC CASSLIASSYNEQFF many TRBV7-6 . TRBJ2-1
TGCGCCAGCAGTGTGAACGGGCGGGTTAATTCACCCCTCCACTTT CASSVNGRVNSPLHF . TRBV10-2 . TRBJ1-6
TGTGCCAGCAGCTCCGTCGACAGACAAGAGACCCAGTACTTC CASSSVDRQETQYF many TRBV7-2 . TRBJ2-5
TGCGCCAGCAGCTGGTGGACAGGACCGAATGAAAAACTGTTTTTT CASSWWTGPNEKLFF many TRBV5-1 TRBD1 TRBJ1-4
TGCAGTGCTAGTTCTGGGAGTCGCACCTTCACCGGGGAGCTGTTTTTT CSASSGSRTFTGELFF . TRBV20-1 . TRBJ2-2
TGCAGTGCTAGAGACAATCGGCGGGGGACAGATACGCAGTATTTT CSARDNRRGTDTQYF many TRBV20-1 TRBD2 TRBJ2-3
TGTGCCAGCAGCTTAGTCTGGAGCGGGGAAGCCAAAAACATTCAGTACTTC CASSLVWSGEAKNIQYF many TRBV7-9 TRBD2 TRBJ2-4
TGCGCCAGCATTCATCAATGGGACTCCCGGGGCCATTATAAGCAGTTCTTC CASIHQWDSRGHYKQFF many TRBV5-1 . TRBJ2-1
TGTGCCAGCAGCCCCCCAGGGCAGACGAACACCGGGGAGCTGTTTTTT CASSPPGQTNTGELFF many TRBV7-9 . TRBJ2-2
TGTGCCAGCTCAGACAGACTTAATGAAAAACTGTTTTTT CASSDRLNEKLFF . TRBV7-2 . TRBJ1-4
TGCGCCAGCAGCTTGGTGTCAACACAAGAGACCCAGTACTTC CASSLVSTQETQYF many TRBV5-1 . TRBJ2-5
TGTGCCAGCAGTTTAGACCGCTCCTACAATGAGCAGTTCTTC CASSLDRSYNEQFF many TRBV12-3/TRBV12-4 . TRBJ2-1
TGTGCCAGCAGCCCGGACATTCGGGAGACCCAGTACTTC CASSPDIRETQYF many TRBV7-3 . TRBJ2-5
TGTGCCAGCAAGAGGGGGAGCTCCTACAATGAGCAGTTCTTC CASKRGSSYNEQFF many TRBV7-2 . TRBJ2-1
TGCAGTGCTAGAGATCCAGGGACTAACTATGGCTACACCTTC CSARDPGTNYGYTF many TRBV20-1 . TRBJ1-2
TGTGCCAGCTCACCGGGACAGGGGACCTACGAGCAGTACTTC CASSPGQGTYEQYF many TRBV18 TRBD1 TRBJ2-7
TGTGCCAGCAGCCGGACAGACGCGAACACTGAAGCTTTCTTT CASSRTDANTEAFF . TRBV5-6 . TRBJ1-1
TGTGCCAGCAGCCCCCGGACTAGCGGGGTGGGAGATACGCAGTATTTT CASSPRTSGVGDTQYF many TRBV5-5 TRBD2 TRBJ2-3
TGTGCCAGCAGGTCACCGAGTTCTCTCTCGAGCACCTTC CASRSPSSLSSTF medium-sized TRBV6-5 . TRBJ1-2
TGTGCCACCAGTGCCCCCGGGACAGTCTACGAGCAGTACTTC CATSAPGTVYEQYF many TRBV24-1 TRBD1 TRBJ2-7
TGCAGCGTTGTCATCGACAGGGGGAACACTGAAGCTTTCTTT CSVVIDRGNTEAFF many TRBV29-1 TRBD1 TRBJ1-1
TGTGCCAGCAGCCAAGAGGGGTCTCCTGGACAGGGCACTGAAGCTTTCTTT CASSQEGSPGQGTEAFF few TRBV3-1 TRBD1 TRBJ1-1
TGCGCCAGCAGCTTAAGACAGGCAAGCACAGATACGCAGTATTTT CASSLRQASTDTQYF many TRBV5-1 . TRBJ2-3
TGTGCCACCAGTGATTTGGGAACCGATGTCAATGAGCAGTTCTTC CATSDLGTDVNEQFF many TRBV24-1 . TRBJ2-1
TGTGCCAGCTGGCTCCGGGCGCAAAGGCATGGCTACACCTTC CASWLRAQRHGYTF many TRBV6-1 . TRBJ1-2
TGCAGTGCTAGAGAAGGGACAGGGGTATTAACCTACGAGCAGTACTTC CSAREGTGVLTYEQYF many TRBV20-1 TRBD1 TRBJ2-7
TGCGCCAGCAGCTCTCTAAATTCGAACACTGAAGCTTTCTTT CASSSLNSNTEAFF once TRBV5-1 . TRBJ1-1
TGTGCCAGCAGCCACCGACTAGCGGGGGGGCCGAGGGATACGCAGTATTTT CASSHRLAGGPRDTQYF many TRBV14 TRBD2 TRBJ2-3
TGTGCCAGCAGTCCCGTCGGGGGGGGGAACACTGAAGCTTTCTTT CASSPVGGGNTEAFF many TRBV6-5 . TRBJ1-1
TGTGCCAGAAGTACAGGGAAGGGGGATCAGCCCCAGCATTTT CARSTGKGDQPQHF many TRBV2 . TRBJ1-5
TGCAGCGTTGGGCAGGGGCCCAGCTATGGCTACACCTTC CSVGQGPSYGYTF many TRBV29-1 . TRBJ1-2
TGCGCCAGCAGCCAAGATTGGGGGACAGACTACGAGCAGTACTTC CASSQDWGTDYEQYF many TRBV4-1 TRBD1 TRBJ2-7
TGTGCCAGCAGGAAAGGTGGTGCCTCTGGGGCCAACGTCCTGACTTTC CASRKGGASGANVLTF many TRBV6-1 . TRBJ2-6
TGCGCCAGCAGCTTATCGGCAGGACCAACGGGTGGAACTGAAGCTTTCTTT CASSLSAGPTGGTEAFF many TRBV5-1 . TRBJ1-1
TGCGCCAGCAGCCGCACGGTCCCTGGATCCTACGAGCAGTACTTC CASSRTVPGSYEQYF many TRBV5-1 . TRBJ2-7
TGTGCCAGCAGCCCAAACATTTACAATGAGCAGTTCTTC CASSPNIYNEQFF many TRBV3-1 . TRBJ2-1
TGCAGTGCCCAGGGGAACTATGGCTACACCTTC CSAQGNYGYTF many TRBV20-1 . TRBJ1-2
TGCAGTCTCCCGGACAGTCATTTGGGGAACACTGAAGCTTTCTTT CSLPDSHLGNTEAFF many TRBV20-1 . TRBJ1-1
TGCAGTGCTAGAGATTGGGGGGCGCTCACAGATACGCAGTATTTT CSARDWGALTDTQYF many TRBV20-1 . TRBJ2-3
TGTGCCAGCACTCACAGGGGGCCACCGAACACTGAAGCTTTCTTT CASTHRGPPNTEAFF . TRBV6-1 TRBD1 TRBJ1-1
TGTGCCAGCAGCTCCCGTCGGGAAATCGGCGAGCAGTACTTC CASSSRREIGEQYF many TRBV7-2 . TRBJ2-7
TGCGCCAGCAGCTTGGGAGGGTTCCTAGCTGAAGCTTTCTTT CASSLGGFLAEAFF many TRBV5-1 . TRBJ1-1
TGTGCCAGCAGTTCCGGGGCTTTGGGGTATGGCTACACCTTC CASSSGALGYGYTF many TRBV6-5 . TRBJ1-2